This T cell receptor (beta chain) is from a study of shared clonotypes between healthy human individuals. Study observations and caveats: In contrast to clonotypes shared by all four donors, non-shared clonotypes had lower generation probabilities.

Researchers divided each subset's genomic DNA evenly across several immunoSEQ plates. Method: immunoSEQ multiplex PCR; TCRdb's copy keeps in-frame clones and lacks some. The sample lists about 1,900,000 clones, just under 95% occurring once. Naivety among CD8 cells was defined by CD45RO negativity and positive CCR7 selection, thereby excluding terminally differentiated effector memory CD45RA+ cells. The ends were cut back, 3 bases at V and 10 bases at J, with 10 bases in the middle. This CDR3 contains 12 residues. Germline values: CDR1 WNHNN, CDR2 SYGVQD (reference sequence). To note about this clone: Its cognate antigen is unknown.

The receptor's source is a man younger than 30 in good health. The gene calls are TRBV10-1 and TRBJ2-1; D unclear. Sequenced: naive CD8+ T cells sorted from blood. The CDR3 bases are TGCGCCAGCAGTGACGGATTGCGGGAGCAGTTCTTC. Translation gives CASSDGLREQFF.